This entry concerns a single TCR beta chain. The antigen remains undetermined. The sample comes from a study of CD8 T cells in Susac syndrome. RNA amounts of about 0.5 to 1 ug underwent reverse transcription with random hexamers. From the immunoSEQ multiplex PCR reads, TCRdb called clonotypes with MiXCR, one entry per CDR3 protein. This sample carries over 150,000 distinct CDR3 sequences, approximately 95% of them seen once, and the ten largest clones take around 0.12%. Study-wide results and caveats: It was acknowledged in the study that its TCR sequencing and HLA analysis involved a relatively small number of individuals.

The receptor's source is a human donor with Susac syndrome. The sequencing sample was made of CD4+ T cells from PBMCs.

CDR3 coding DNA: TGCAGCGTTGATGTGGGGCAGGGCAGGGATGAGCAGTTCTTC. Protein product: CSVDVGQGRDEQFF. This chain connects TRBV29-1 to TRBJ2-1, with D possibly TRBD1 on 5 matching bases. The CDR3 totals 14 residues. Germline values: CDR1 SQVTM, CDR2 ANQGSEA. Trimming removed 3 bases at V and 8 bases at J, with 17 bases between.